The 29 T cell receptor beta chains given below trace back to one sample, sequenced in a study of blood T cell repertoires in COVID-19. Sequencing used immunoSEQ multiplex PCR; TCRdb keeps in-frame clones, though not all of them. Of fewer than 100,000 clones listed, about 86% were seen once; the top ten hold roughly 7.2%. Sequencing was performed on peripheral blood. These receptors all stem from a man aged 55 to 70 with acute or convalescent COVID-19.

This clone was found a few times. The rearrangement uses TRBV20-1 and TRBJ1-2, with TRBD1 identical over 7 bases. The V and J ends lost 3 bases and 4 bases, in that order; junction bases with no gene match: 8. Germline assignment: CDR1 DFQATT and CDR2 SNEGSKA (reference sequence). The CDR3 totals 14 residues. The CDR3 bases are TGCAGTGCTAGTCGGGACAGCCAATTCTATGGCTACACCTTC. This gives the protein CSASRDSQFYGYTF.

V and J are TRBV27 and TRBJ1-1, with no clear D. This CDR3 is built from 14 residues. The V end lost 2 bases, the J end lost 7 bases, and 14 bases lay between the germline ends. Germline V gene data show CDR1 as MNHEY and CDR2 as SMNVEV (reference sequence). DNA for the CDR3: TGTGCCAGCAGTTTAGCCAGCGCGCGGGGTGAAGCTTTCTTT. Translating it yields CASSLASARGEAFF.

CDR3 residues: CASSSDTDRGVYGYTF. CDR3 in DNA: TGTGCCAGCAGCTCAGACACTGACAGGGGAGTCTATGGCTACACCTTC. This chain connects TRBV13 to TRBJ1-2; 8 bases agree with TRBD1. This CDR3 contains 16 residues. The V and J ends lost 4 bases and 4 bases, in that order; junction bases with no gene match: 11. Germline V gene data show CDR1 as PRHDT and CDR2 as FYEKMQ (reference sequence). Full variable domain (outside the CDR3, taken from reference TRBV13 and TRBJ1-2): AAGVIQSPRHLIKEKRETATLKCYPIPRHDTVYWYQQGPGQDPQFLISFYEKMQSDKGSIPDRFSAQQFSDYHSELNMSSLELGDSALYFCASSSDTDRGVYGYTFGSGTRLTVV.

V is TRBV30 and J is TRBJ2-1; the D gene is possibly TRBD2 (6 bases). Germline CDR1 is GTSNPN and CDR2 is SVGIG (reference sequence). CDR3 length: 14 amino acids. Deletions cut 0 bases from V and 10 bases from J, with 16 bases between. CDR3 nucleotide sequence: TGTGCCTGGAGTGTGTGGGGTGCCCGGGGGGAGCAGTTCTTC. It codes for CAWSVWGARGEQFF.

The gene calls are TRBV28 and TRBJ2-1; 7 bases align to TRBD1. Trimming removed 5 bases from V and 3 bases from J; junction bases left unmatched: 10. CDR1 and CDR2 from the germline V gene are MDHEN and SYDVKM. The CDR3 loop spans 16 amino acids. CDR3 DNA: TGTGCCAGCAGTCAACCGACAGGGCGAGGCTACAATGAGCAGTTCTTC. Residues: CASSQPTGRGYNEQFF. The full variable domain, completed using reference TRBV28 and TRBJ2-1, is DVKVTQSSRYLVKRTGEKVFLECVQDMDHENMFWYRQDPGLGLRLIYFSYDVKMKEKGDIPEGYSVSREKKERFSLILESASTNQTSMYLCASSQPTGRGYNEQFFGPGTRLTVL.

The gene calls are TRBV29-1 and TRBJ2-7, with D possibly being TRBD2 (6 bases). V was clipped by 6 bases and J by 2 bases, with 14 bases between them. CDR1 SQVTM and CDR2 ANQGSEA come from the germline V gene. The CDR3 extends over 13 amino acids. The CDR3 loop reads CSVVGGFPYEQYF. The CDR3 region has the DNA TGCAGCGTGGTGGGGGGTTTCCCCTACGAGCAGTACTTC.

The rearrangement links TRBV3-1 (or the pseudogene TRBV3-2) to TRBJ1-3, with D maybe TRBD1 (5 bases). Trimming pared 2 bases from V and 9 bases from J, leaving 14 bases between. Germline-derived CDR1 and CDR2 are LGHDT and YNNKEL (reference sequence). The CDR3 loop spans 14 amino acids. In DNA, the CDR3 is TGTGCCAGCAGCCAACCCGGGACTGGTGGCACCATATATTTT. Its translation is CASSQPGTGGTIYF.

The chain joins TRBV4-1 to TRBJ2-7; 11 positions agree with TRBD1. CDR1 MGHRA and CDR2 YSYEKL come from the germline V gene. Trimming removed 3 bases from V and 3 bases from J; junction bases left unmatched: 10. The CDR3 has 17 residues. CDR3: CASSQVGGDRGIYEQYF. DNA for the CDR3: TGCGCCAGCAGCCAGGTGGGAGGGGACAGGGGGATCTACGAGCAGTACTTC.

A single count supports this clone. The chain combines TRBV11-2 with TRBJ1-4; the D is unclear. The length of the CDR3 is 14 residues. V shed 0 bases and J shed 5 bases, with 7 bases lying between them. CDR1 is SGHAT and CDR2 is FQNNGV in the germline V gene. The CDR3 DNA reads TGTGCCAGCAGCTTAGATCGTCGGAATGAAAAACTGTTTTTT. The encoded protein is CASSLDRRNEKLFF.

This rearrangement joins TRBV7-2 to TRBJ2-1, with TRBD1 matching 7 bases. V lost 4 bases to trimming and J lost 0 bases; unmatched junction nucleotides: 3. CDR1 is SGHTA, CDR2 FQGNSA, per germline. This CDR3 region has 15 residues. CDR3 nucleotides: TGTGCCAGCAGCTCGACAGGGAGCTCCTACAATGAGCAGTTCTTC. Translated: CASSSTGSSYNEQFF.

The chain recombines TRBV20-1 with TRBJ1-2; D uncertain. V lost 3 bases and J 8 bases, leaving 10 bases between the germline ends. Germline CDR1 and CDR2: DFQATT and SNEGSKA (reference sequence). There are 11 residues in the CDR3. CDR3 in DNA: TGCAGTGCTAGTACCGAGGGAGGCTACACCTTC. Protein product: CSASTEGGYTF.

V and J are TRBV5-4 and TRBJ2-1; 9 nucleotides line up with TRBD2. Germline V gives CDR1 SGHNT, CDR2 YYREEE (reference sequence). Trimming at V came to 0 bases and at J to 6 bases, leaving 1 base not matched to a gene. This CDR3 contains 14 residues. Here the CDR3 DNA reads TGTGCCAGCAGCTTGGGACTAGCGGTCAATGAGCAGTTCTTC. Translated, it gives CASSLGLAVNEQFF.

CDR3 protein: CASSLGHGLPLHF. CDR3 nucleotides: TGTGCCAGCAGTTTGGGACACGGATTACCCCTCCACTTT. V gene TRBV27 combines with J gene TRBJ1-6; D perhaps matches TRBD1 (6 bases). This CDR3 has 13 amino acids. Looked up from germline, CDR1 is MNHEY and CDR2 is SMNVEV (reference sequence). Trimming stripped 3 bases from V and 12 bases from J, with 12 bases between.

The V gene is TRBV2, the J gene TRBJ2-3; 7 bases agree with TRBD2. CDR3 length equals 15 residues. Germline CDR1 SNHLY, CDR2 FYNNEI. V lost 1 base and J lost 1; bases outside the gene matches: 2. The CDR3 DNA reads as TGTGCCAGCAGTGAAGAGCGGGGAGGCACAGATACGCAGTATTTT. This gives the protein CASSEERGGTDTQYF.

J is TRBJ2-7 and V is TRBV19, with TRBD1 identical over 9 bases. Germline CDR1 LNHDA, CDR2 SQIVND (reference sequence). J was trimmed by 1 base and V by 5 bases; bases with no gene match: 3. This CDR3 contains 14 residues. CDR3 DNA sequence: TGTGCCAGTAGTCCCGGGACAGGGTCCTACGAGCAGTACTTC. Translated: CASSPGTGSYEQYF.

The chain joins TRBV7-9 to TRBJ2-1, with D maybe TRBD1 (5 bases). This CDR3 region has 15 residues. V was clipped by 2 bases and J by 7 bases, with 15 bases between them. Germline CDR1 and CDR2: SEHNR and FQNEAQ (reference sequence). CDR3 in amino acids: CASSLSMAGPNEQFF. In DNA, the CDR3 is TGTGCCAGCAGCTTATCAATGGCAGGGCCGAATGAGCAGTTCTTC.

This clone was counted between two and nine times. The chain is built from TRBV9 and TRBJ1-6; possible D gene TRBD1, 5 bases. Germline V gene sequence: CDR1 SGDLS, CDR2 YYNGEE. Trimming shortened V by 0 bases and J by 9 bases, and 16 bases separated the two germline ends. This CDR3 has 16 residues. CDR3: CASSVGQGALASPLHF. The CDR3 DNA reads as TGTGCCAGCAGCGTAGGGCAGGGCGCGTTGGCTTCACCCCTCCACTTT.

The rearrangement links TRBV7-2 to TRBJ2-1, with D maybe TRBD1 (6 bases). This CDR3 comprises 14 residues. Trimming shortened V by 3 bases and J by 6 bases, and 12 bases separated the two germline ends. Germline values: CDR1 SGHTA, CDR2 FQGNSA. CDR3: CASSFRDTINEQFF. The CDR3 nucleotides read TGTGCCAGCAGCTTCCGGGACACAATCAATGAGCAGTTCTTC.

The CDR3 region is CASSSVSGVRDSPLHF. The DNA of the CDR3 is TGTGCCAGCAGTTCGGTTAGCGGGGTTAGGGATTCACCCCTCCACTTT. V is TRBV27 and J is TRBJ1-6, with no clear D. The CDR3 is 16 amino acids. The germline CDR1 and CDR2 sequences are MNHEY and SMNVEV (reference sequence). Trimming cost V 4 bases and J 8 bases, with 18 bases left between them.

The chain employs TRBV27 and TRBJ1-6, with D tentatively TRBD1 (5 bases). CDR3 size: 17 residues. V lost 6 bases to trimming and J lost 7 bases, with 22 bases between them. Germline-derived CDR1 and CDR2 are MNHEY and SMNVEV (reference sequence). The CDR3 region has the DNA TGTGCCAGCAGCTTCCTGGGGCAGGGAATGGGAAATTCACCCCTCCACTTT. Its translation is CASSFLGQGMGNSPLHF.

This rearrangement joins TRBV7-3 to TRBJ2-1; D might be TRBD2 (6 bases). Trimming cost V 5 bases and J 0 bases, with 11 bases left between them. This CDR3 is 15 amino acids long. Looked up from germline, CDR1 is SGHTA and CDR2 is FQGTGA. The CDR3 sequence is CASSQDGSSYNEQFF. For the CDR3, the DNA is TGTGCCAGCAGCCAGGACGGGAGCTCCTACAATGAGCAGTTCTTC.

The chain is built from TRBV11-2 and TRBJ1-2, with D perhaps TRBD1 (6 bases). V was pared by 1 base and J by 4 bases, with 16 bases between. This CDR3 has 16 amino acids. Germline CDR1 and CDR2: SGHAT and FQNNGV. As DNA, the CDR3 is TGTGCCAGCAGCTTAGGGACAAACAGGGCTGGCTATGGCTACACCTTC. It codes for CASSLGTNRAGYGYTF.

The chain couples TRBV7-8 to TRBJ2-7; 8 bases line up with TRBD2. From germline, CDR1 is SGHVS and CDR2 FQNEAQ. The length of the CDR3 is 18 residues. The V segment lost 0 bases and the J segment 0 bases; nucleotides outside the gene matches: 10. CDR3 in amino acids: CASSLAFWERGTSYEQYF. The CDR3 coding sequence is TGTGCCAGCAGCTTAGCGTTCTGGGAGCGGGGGACCTCCTACGAGCAGTACTTC.

The V gene is TRBV28, the J gene TRBJ1-6; D is possibly TRBD1 (5 bases). The germline CDR1 and CDR2 sequences are MDHEN and SYDVKM. This CDR3 is 15 amino acids long. The ends were cut back, 5 bases at V and 8 bases at J, with 16 bases in the middle. CDR3 protein: CASSTLKGYDSPLHF. As DNA, the CDR3 is TGTGCCAGCAGTACGCTAAAGGGGTACGATTCACCCCTCCACTTT.

This clone was found many times. The CDR3 is CATSDPDKKQFF. The CDR3 DNA follows: TGTGCCACCAGTGACCCGGACAAGAAGCAGTTCTTC. The chain recombines TRBV24-1 with TRBJ2-1, with TRBD1 as a possible D gene (5 bases). V gave up 4 bases and J gave up 11 bases, with 11 bases separating them. Germline CDR1 and CDR2: KGHDR and SFDVKD. The CDR3 extends over 12 amino acids.

CDR3 bases: TGTGCCAGCAGCCTCAGGGGCTCAGTTCCTGAAAAACTGTTTTTT. Its translation is CASSLRGSVPEKLFF. V and J are TRBV3-1 (or the pseudogene TRBV3-2) and TRBJ1-4; tentative D call: TRBD1 (6 bases). The CDR3 is 15 residues long. CDR1 and CDR2 (germline): LGHDT, YNNKEL (reference sequence). Trimming stripped 4 bases from V and 7 bases from J, with 16 bases between.

This chain joins TRBV11-2 and TRBJ2-7; tentatively, D is TRBD1 (6 bases). The CDR3 sequence is 14 residues long. V dropped 3 bases and J dropped 6 bases, with 15 bases sitting between them. Per germline, CDR1 SGHAT and CDR2 FQNNGV. CDR3 in amino acids: CASSLSRGGIEQYF. Here the CDR3 DNA reads TGTGCCAGCAGCTTGTCCAGGGGCGGTATCGAGCAGTACTTC.

The rearrangement joins TRBV6-5 to TRBJ1-5, with D possibly TRBD1 on 5 matching bases. Trimming cost V 7 bases and J 8 bases, with 21 bases left between them. Germline assignment: CDR1 MNHEY and CDR2 SVGAGI. The CDR3 sequence is 15 residues long. CDR3 nucleotides: TGTGCCAGCATCCCGGGGGTGGCAGGGAGAGAGCCCCAGCATTTT. Translating it yields CASIPGVAGREPQHF.

In this sample, this clone turned up once. This chain connects TRBV24-1 to TRBJ1-2; D gene uncertain. Germline lookup yields CDR1 KGHDR and CDR2 SFDVKD. Trimming cost V 4 bases and J 6 bases, with 5 bases left between them. This CDR3 spans 11 amino acids. The CDR3 nucleotides read TGTGCCACCAGTGAGAGGGATGGCTACACCTTC. Protein sequence: CATSERDGYTF.